One sample yielded the 17 T cell receptor beta chains listed below, sequenced in a study of blood T cell repertoires in COVID-19. TCRdb keeps only in-frame clones here, not all; method: immunoSEQ multiplex PCR. The repertoire has about 120,000 clones, around 89% of them found once; the top ten carry 15% to 20%. The sequenced sample was peripheral blood. The receptors here all came from a human donor with acute or convalescent COVID-19. The donor label of this sample is uncertain.

The rearrangement joins TRBV11-3 to TRBJ1-6; D unresolved. The CDR3 length is 13 residues. Trimming shortened V by 1 base and J by 8 bases, and 6 bases separated the two germline ends. From germline, CDR1 is SGHNT and CDR2 YENEEA. The CDR3 nucleotides read TGTGCCAGCAGCTTAGTTCGGGATTCACCCCTCCACTTT. Encoded protein: CASSLVRDSPLHF.

The V gene is TRBV13, the J gene TRBJ2-5; maybe TRBD1 (6 bases). The CDR3 has 16 residues. CDR1 is PRHDT and CDR2 is FYEKMQ in the germline V gene (reference sequence). The V end was cut by 4 bases, the J end by 2 bases, with 17 bases between. In DNA form, the CDR3 reads TGTGCCAGCAGCTCCGCCTTGAGGGGGAAACAAGAGACCCAGTACTTC. It yields the protein CASSSALRGKQETQYF. The complete variable domain, with remaining parts taken from reference TRBV13 and TRBJ2-5, reads AAGVIQSPRHLIKEKRETATLKCYPIPRHDTVYWYQQGPGQDPQFLISFYEKMQSDKGSIPDRFSAQQFSDYHSELNMSSLELGDSALYFCASSSALRGKQETQYFGPGTRLLVL.

V gene TRBV4-3 combines with J gene TRBJ2-1; maybe TRBD1 (6 bases). Trimming stripped 1 base from V and 8 bases from J, with 15 bases between. This CDR3 has 15 residues. Germline-derived CDR1 and CDR2 are LGHNA and YSLEER. CDR3 amino acids: CASSQGPQGLYEQFF. The CDR3 DNA reads TGCGCCAGCAGCCAAGGTCCCCAGGGGCTGTATGAGCAGTTCTTC.

The V call is TRBV5-1, the J call TRBJ1-1, with TRBD1 identical over 8 bases. This CDR3 is built from 13 residues. The germline gives CDR1 SGHRS, CDR2 YFSETQ. The V gene end was trimmed by 4 bases and the J gene end by 7 bases; junction bases not matched to a gene: 6. CDR3 loop: CASSPQDRVEAFF. The CDR3 nucleotides are TGCGCCAGCAGCCCGCAGGACAGGGTTGAAGCTTTCTTT.

The genes are TRBV18 and TRBJ1-6, with 8 bases lining up with TRBD1. The CDR3 extends over 16 amino acids. Per germline, CDR1 KGHSH and CDR2 LQKENI. Trimming took 6 bases from V and 9 from J; bases not matched to a gene: 13. The CDR3 nucleotides are TGTGCCAGCTCGCCGACAGGACAGGGTTCACGTTCACCCCTCCACTTT. Its translation: CASSPTGQGSRSPLHF.

This clone was seen many times. The V and J genes are TRBV7-2 and TRBJ1-4; the match to TRBD1 covers 7 bases. Trimming cost V 5 bases and J 6 bases; bases outside gene matches: 9. Germline V CDR1 and CDR2: SGHTA, FQGNSA. The CDR3 runs to 15 residues. The CDR3 DNA reads TGTGCCAGCAGCCTAACAGACAGGGACCATGAAAAACTGTTTTTT. This translates into CASSLTDRDHEKLFF.

The genes are TRBV27 and TRBJ1-2, with D hard to call. This CDR3 is 13 amino acids long. Germline V CDR1 and CDR2: MNHEY, SMNVEV (reference sequence). Trimming left V 3 bases short and J 8 bases short, with 13 bases between. The DNA of the CDR3 is TGTGCCAGCAGTTTTCCGGCAGGAATGGGCTACACCTTC. Translation gives CASSFPAGMGYTF.

The V gene is TRBV3-1 (or the pseudogene TRBV3-2), the J gene TRBJ2-5; 8 nucleotides line up with TRBD2. The CDR3 has 14 amino acids. From germline, CDR1 is LGHDT and CDR2 YNNKEL (reference sequence). V was clipped by 8 bases and J by 2 bases; unmatched bases: 7. Written as DNA, the CDR3 is TGTGCCAGCGGAAAGGGACTAGATCAAGAGACCCAGTACTTC. Its translation is CASGKGLDQETQYF.

This chain connects TRBV6-6 to TRBJ2-3; 16 bases match TRBD2. The CDR3 loop spans 22 amino acids. The germline CDR1 and CDR2 sequences are MNHNY and SVGAGI (reference sequence). V trimming: 6 bases; J trimming: 0 bases; junction bases outside the gene matches: 18. The CDR3 sequence: CASSSSPLIGTSGRVSTDTQYF. CDR3 bases: TGTGCCAGCAGCTCCTCCCCCCTCATAGGGACTAGCGGGAGGGTTAGCACAGATACGCAGTATTTT.

This chain joins TRBV28 and TRBJ2-2; the match to TRBD2 covers 9 bases. The CDR3 spans 17 residues. V was pared by 5 bases and J by 7 bases, with 14 bases of the junction left unmatched. CDR1 MDHEN and CDR2 SYDVKM come from the germline V gene. In DNA form, the CDR3 reads TGTGCCAGCAGTACCGAGGGCGTAGCGGGAGTTATCGGGGAGCTGTTTTTT. It encodes CASSTEGVAGVIGELFF.

A single count supports this clone. The chain joins TRBV7-2 to TRBJ2-1; 7 bases are shared with TRBD2. The germline CDR1 and CDR2 sequences are SGHTA and FQGNSA. V lost 3 bases to trimming and J lost 3 bases; unmatched junction nucleotides: 8. This CDR3 comprises 16 residues. CDR3: CASSLQLQRGYNEQFF. DNA for the CDR3: TGTGCCAGCAGCTTGCAGTTACAGCGGGGCTACAATGAGCAGTTCTTC.

The DNA of the CDR3 is TGTGCCAGCAGCGCCGAGGGACAGGCCTACAATGAGCAGTTCTTC. Its protein product is CASSAEGQAYNEQFF. The chain is built from TRBV9 and TRBJ2-1; TRBD1 matches at 8 bases. The CDR3 has 15 amino acids. J was trimmed by 2 bases and V by 3 bases; bases with no gene match: 4. CDR1 and CDR2 from the germline V gene are SGDLS and YYNGEE. The complete variable domain, with remaining parts taken from reference TRBV9 and TRBJ2-1, reads DSGVTQTPKHLITATGQRVTLRCSPRSGDLSVYWYQQSLDQGLQFLIQYYNGEERAKGNILERFSAQQFPDLHSELNLSSLELGDSALYFCASSAEGQAYNEQFFGPGTRLTVL.

This chain uses TRBV11-2 with TRBJ1-1; maybe TRBD1 (5 bases). The V gene's germline CDR1 is SGHAT and CDR2 FQNNGV. Trimming removed 1 base at V and 3 bases at J, with 6 bases between. This CDR3 has 13 amino acids. This chain's CDR3 is CASSLAGYTEAFF. DNA of the CDR3: TGTGCCAGCAGCTTAGCAGGGTACACTGAAGCTTTCTTT.

The sample holds a few counts of this clone. The chain is built from TRBV6-2 or TRBV6-3 and TRBJ2-7; TRBD1 is a possible D gene (5 bases). The CDR3 runs 14 residues. The germline V gene has CDR1 MNHEY and CDR2 SVGEGT. The V end was cut by 2 bases, the J end by 3 bases, with 11 bases between. The CDR3 DNA reads TGTGCCAGCAGTTACCCCCAGGGAATCTACGAGCAGTACTTC. It encodes CASSYPQGIYEQYF.

CDR3 amino acids: CASKSAGQPYEQYF. CDR3 bases: TGTGCCAGCAAAAGCGCGGGGCAGCCGTACGAGCAGTACTTC. The V gene is TRBV28, the J gene TRBJ2-7, with TRBD2 as a possible D gene (6 bases). The germline V gene encodes CDR1 MDHEN and CDR2 SYDVKM. V was clipped by 7 bases and J by 4 bases, with 17 bases between them. The CDR3 covers 14 residues. Based on the CDR3 plus reference TRBV28 and TRBJ2-7, the full variable domain is DVKVTQSSRYLVKRTGEKVFLECVQDMDHENMFWYRQDPGLGLRLIYFSYDVKMKEKGDIPEGYSVSREKKERFSLILESASTNQTSMYLCASKSAGQPYEQYFGPGTRLTVT.

The rearrangement joins TRBV3-1 (or the pseudogene TRBV3-2) to TRBJ2-1; 9 positions match TRBD1. Losses at the gene ends were 0 bases for V and 5 bases for J; bases not matched to a gene: 17. Germline V lookup: CDR1 LGHDT, CDR2 YNNKEL (reference sequence). The CDR3 is made up of 20 amino acids. This CDR3 reads CASSQDILDRGRFSNNEQFF. The CDR3 nucleotides read TGTGCCAGCAGCCAAGATATATTGGACAGGGGTAGGTTTTCGAACAATGAGCAGTTCTTC.

The rearrangement joins TRBV28 to TRBJ2-1, with 9 bases fitting TRBD2. CDR3 size: 16 residues. V gave up 4 bases and J gave up 5 bases; unmatched junction bases: 9. Germline V gives CDR1 MDHEN, CDR2 SYDVKM. The CDR3 bases are TGTGCCAGCAGTTCTCCAGAGGAGCGGGGGGACAATGAGCAGTTCTTC. Translating gives CASSSPEERGDNEQFF.